The 26 T cell receptor beta chains given below trace back to one sample, sequenced in a study of shared clonotypes between healthy human individuals. Measured with immunoSEQ multiplex PCR; TCRdb has only the in-frame clones, and not every one. The sample records about 480,000 clones, 79% being singletons. The sequenced material came from PBMCs. The receptors here all came from a middle-aged woman in good health. Some clones in this sample may be carry-over from other donors' samples.

This clone has just one count. This chain uses TRBV5-1 with TRBJ2-2; 11 bases are a match to TRBD2. J was trimmed by 4 bases and V by 4 bases; bases with no gene match: 6. Germline V gene sequence: CDR1 SGHRS, CDR2 YFSETQ. The CDR3 has 16 residues. CDR3 nucleotides: TGCGCCAGCAGCAAGGGACTAGCGGAAAGCACCGGGGAGCTGTTTTTT. Its protein product is CASSKGLAESTGELFF.

This chain uses TRBV23-1 with TRBJ2-7; 9 nucleotides agree with TRBD1. TRBV23-1 is filed as an ORF, its function uncertain. CDR3 size: 14 residues. J was trimmed by 1 base and V by 2 bases; bases with no gene match: 0. CDR3 region: CASSQGQGSYEQYF. CDR3 nucleotide sequence: TGCGCCAGCAGTCAAGGACAGGGGTCCTACGAGCAGTACTTC.

This clone was detected a few times. The rearrangement links TRBV19 to TRBJ2-1; 9 positions agree with TRBD1. The CDR3 is 14 residues long. CDR1 and CDR2 (germline): LNHDA, SQIVND (reference sequence). V lost 7 bases to trimming and J lost 4 bases; unmatched junction nucleotides: 5. CDR3 sequence: CASKGTGRYNEQFF. The CDR3 DNA sequence: TGTGCCAGTAAGGGGACAGGGAGATACAATGAGCAGTTCTTC.

The V gene is TRBV9, the J gene TRBJ2-7; TRBD2 agrees at 8 bases. CDR1 is SGDLS, CDR2 YYNGEE, per germline. CDR3 length: 14 amino acids. Trimming removed 4 bases from V and 7 bases from J; junction bases left unmatched: 10. DNA of the CDR3: TGTGCCAGCAGCTCCCAAGCGGGAGCGGAGGAGCAGTACTTC. Encoded protein: CASSSQAGAEEQYF.

The chain is built from TRBV18 and TRBJ1-3; D might be TRBD1 (5 bases). The CDR3 spans 16 residues. Germline CDR1 and CDR2: KGHSH and LQKENI. V lost 1 base and J lost 1, with 11 bases in between. CDR3 in DNA: TGTGCCAGCTCACCACAGCCAGGGAGATCTGGAAACACCATATATTTT. This translates into CASSPQPGRSGNTIYF.

This chain joins TRBV7-7 and TRBJ2-5; 13 nucleotides align to TRBD2. The germline V gene encodes CDR1 SSHAT and CDR2 FNYEAQ (reference sequence). V shed 5 bases and J 1 base; nucleotides not matched to a gene: 7. The CDR3 is made up of 17 amino acids. The CDR3: CASSPGLAGPFQETQYF. The CDR3 DNA sequence: TGTGCCAGCAGCCCGGGACTAGCGGGACCCTTCCAAGAGACCCAGTACTTC.

The chain carries TRBV28 and TRBJ2-7; 10 bases match TRBD1. The CDR3 runs 16 residues. V shed 8 bases and J 1 base; nucleotides not matched to a gene: 11. Germline CDR1 and CDR2: MDHEN and SYDVKM. The CDR3 nucleotides are TGTGCCAGCCGCAGAGGGGGGACAGGGGTGTCCTACGAGCAGTACTTC. Its protein is CASRRGGTGVSYEQYF.

The V and J genes are TRBV6-5 and TRBJ2-7; a possible D gene is TRBD1 (6 bases). Germline CDR1 and CDR2: MNHEY and SVGAGI. The V end was cut by 6 bases, the J end by 0 bases, with 12 bases between. This CDR3 has 14 residues. DNA for the CDR3: TGTGCCAGCAGACCGGACAGAAACTCCTACGAGCAGTACTTC. The encoded protein is CASRPDRNSYEQYF.

The genes are TRBV5-1 and TRBJ2-4; D might be TRBD1 (6 bases). Trimming took 5 bases from V and 3 from J, leaving 12 bases between them. The CDR3 spans 14 residues. The germline V gene has CDR1 SGHRS and CDR2 YFSETQ. The DNA of the CDR3 is TGCGCCAGCAGACAGGGATTTGGCAAAAACATTCAGTACTTC. This encodes CASRQGFGKNIQYF.

The chain has TRBV7-2 and TRBJ1-2; tentative D call: TRBD1 (6 bases). This CDR3 comprises 17 residues. V was clipped by 0 bases and J by 8 bases, with 22 bases between them. CDR1 and CDR2 (germline): SGHTA, FQGNSA. CDR3 sequence reads: CASSLALGGGGLEGYTF. In nucleotides, the CDR3 is TGTGCCAGCAGCTTAGCCCTGGGGGGTGGGGGCTTGGAGGGCTACACCTTC.

The sample holds a few counts of this clone. The chain joins TRBV7-2 to TRBJ2-5; the D gene is possibly TRBD1 (5 bases). V shed 0 bases and J shed 1 base, with 9 bases lying between them. CDR1 is SGHTA and CDR2 is FQGNSA in the germline V gene. CDR3 length: 15 residues. The CDR3 region is CASSLAFGAQETQYF. CDR3 in DNA: TGTGCCAGCAGCTTAGCCTTTGGGGCCCAAGAGACCCAGTACTTC.

A single count supports this clone. The rearrangement joins TRBV27 to TRBJ1-4; tentative D call: TRBD1 (6 bases). Germline V CDR1 and CDR2: MNHEY, SMNVEV (reference sequence). The V end was cut by 2 bases, the J end by 4 bases, with 11 bases between. There are 15 residues in the CDR3. CDR3 DNA: TGTGCCAGCAGTTTAGGGGGGGCTCTTAATGAAAAACTGTTTTTT. This gives the protein CASSLGGALNEKLFF.

The V call is TRBV18, the J call TRBJ2-6, with D tentatively TRBD1 (5 bases). The CDR3 is 19 residues long. V was trimmed by 2 bases and J by 0 bases, leaving 17 bases between them. Germline-derived CDR1 and CDR2 are KGHSH and LQKENI. CDR3 nucleotides: TGTGCCAGCTCACCAACTCGAGTACAGGCCCCCTCTGGGGCCAACGTCCTGACTTTC. Amino acids: CASSPTRVQAPSGANVLTF.

J is TRBJ1-6 and V is TRBV10-3, with D possibly being TRBD1 (6 bases). The V gene lost 3 bases and the J gene lost 7 bases, with 10 bases spanning the gap. This CDR3 region has 14 residues. Per germline, CDR1 ENHRY and CDR2 SYGVKD. Here the CDR3 reads CAISDQGWNSPLHF. The CDR3, as DNA: TGTGCCATCAGTGACCAGGGGTGGAATTCACCCCTCCACTTT.

This clone appeared a single time. CDR3 protein: CASSSDRVQETQYF. The DNA of the CDR3 is TGTGCCAGCAGTTCCGACAGGGTCCAAGAGACCCAGTACTTC. The chain uses TRBV28 and TRBJ2-5; 7 bases match TRBD1. The junction had 3 bases not matched to a gene; V was cut back by 4 bases and J by 1 base. Germline V gives CDR1 MDHEN, CDR2 SYDVKM. The CDR3 has 14 amino acids.

This sequence joins TRBV27 and TRBJ2-2; 8 bases match TRBD1. Germline CDR1 reads MNHEY; CDR2 reads SMNVEV (reference sequence). This CDR3 is built from 15 residues. Trimming removed 5 bases from V and 5 bases from J; junction bases left unmatched: 7. The CDR3 nucleotides are TGTGCCAGCAGTGCCGGGACAGGAATTACCGGGGAGCTGTTTTTT. Its protein product is CASSAGTGITGELFF.

This clone occurred a few times. CDR3 loop: CATGRDHGNEQFF. The CDR3 DNA reads TGTGCCACCGGCCGGGACCACGGTAATGAGCAGTTCTTC. V gene TRBV6-4 combines with J gene TRBJ2-1, with D perhaps given as TRBD1 or TRBD2 (5 bases each). The CDR3 totals 13 residues. Germline V gene lookup returns CDR1 MRHNA and CDR2 SNTAGT. Trimming cost V 10 bases and J 7 bases, with 17 bases left between them.

In its sample, this clone was seen once. The J gene is TRBJ2-3, the V gene TRBV28; TRBD2 matches at 11 bases. The V gene's germline CDR1 is MDHEN and CDR2 SYDVKM. The CDR3 has 14 residues. Unmatched junction bases numbered 5, after V lost 4 bases and J lost 8 bases. CDR3 sequence (DNA): TGTGCCAGCAGTTACCGTACTAGCGGGAGTACGCAGTATTTT. Its translation: CASSYRTSGSTQYF.

As regards this clone: This may arise from a read error, as a much more abundant clone is one base away. The sample contains more than one DNA sequence encoding this CDR3. This chain's CDR3 is CASSAYNEQFF. The CDR3 coding sequence is TGTGCCAGCAGCGCCTACAATGAGCAGTTCTTC. The rearrangement links TRBV11-1 to TRBJ2-1; D not resolved. CDR1 is SGHAT and CDR2 is FQDESV in the germline V gene (reference sequence). This CDR3 region has 11 residues. V dropped 5 bases and J dropped 2 bases, with 1 base sitting between them.

This clone was seen more than once but under ten times. The CDR3 protein is CASSPRTSGTDTQYF. The CDR3 nucleotides are TGTGCCAGCAGTCCTAGGACTAGCGGAACAGATACGCAGTATTTT. This chain uses TRBV2 with TRBJ2-3, with TRBD2 identical over 10 bases. Germline values: CDR1 SNHLY, CDR2 FYNNEI. V shed 5 bases and J 3 bases; nucleotides not matched to a gene: 5. The CDR3 contains 15 residues. Based on the CDR3 plus reference TRBV2 and TRBJ2-3, the full variable domain is EPEVTQTPSHQVTQMGQEVILRCVPISNHLYFYWYRQILGQKVEFLVSFYNNEISEKSEIFDDQFSVERPDGSNFTLKIRSTKLEDSAMYFCASSPRTSGTDTQYFGPGTRLTVL.

This chain joins TRBV19 and TRBJ2-1, with TRBD2 matching 7 bases. The CDR3 is made up of 15 amino acids. J gave up 8 bases and V 3 bases, and 10 bases lay outside the gene matches. Germline V gives CDR1 LNHDA, CDR2 SQIVND (reference sequence). The DNA for the CDR3 is TGTGCCAGTAGTATCGGTATAGTGGGGGGGGATGAGCAGTTCTTC. Its protein is CASSIGIVGGDEQFF.

With respect to this clone: Sequence at one end of the junction differs from germline and may be a read error. The V and J genes are TRBV9 and TRBJ2-1; D not certain. Germline V gives CDR1 SGDLS, CDR2 YYNGEE. The CDR3 sequence is 16 residues long. The CDR3 loop is CASSVATLRSSNEQFF. The CDR3 DNA sequence: TGTGCCAGCAGCGTAGCGACTCTAAGGTCCTCCAATGAGCAGTTCTTC.

The chain uses TRBV12-2 and TRBJ2-7; the DNA was not used to check the table's D call, TRBD2. TRBV12-2 is a pseudogene locus. The CDR3 extends over 11 amino acids. CDR3 nucleotides: TGTGCAAGTAGGAGAACGGGCGAGCAGTACTTC. It encodes CASRRTGEQYF.

The chain combines TRBV6-1 with TRBJ1-5; no definite D call. V was clipped by 0 bases and J by 4 bases, with 10 bases between them. The CDR3 has 15 residues. Germline lookup yields CDR1 MNHNS and CDR2 SASEGT. The DNA of the CDR3 is TGTGCCAGCAGTGAAGCCACCGGATGGAATCAGCCCCAGCATTTT. Protein sequence: CASSEATGWNQPQHF.

This clone was counted ten times or more. The CDR3 loop reads CASSIGTSGSPRFTDTQYF. The CDR3 nucleotides are TGTGCCAGCAGCATCGGGACTAGCGGGAGTCCTAGATTCACAGATACGCAGTATTTT. The chain combines TRBV9 with TRBJ2-3, with 14 bases identical to TRBD2. Germline V CDR1 and CDR2: SGDLS, YYNGEE. This CDR3 is built from 19 residues. J was trimmed by 2 bases and V by 4 bases; bases with no gene match: 12. Based on the CDR3 plus reference TRBV9 and TRBJ2-3, the full variable domain is DSGVTQTPKHLITATGQRVTLRCSPRSGDLSVYWYQQSLDQGLQFLIQYYNGEERAKGNILERFSAQQFPDLHSELNLSSLELGDSALYFCASSIGTSGSPRFTDTQYFGPGTRLTVL.

This clone turned up a few times. The chain recombines TRBV15 with TRBJ2-1, with a weak D call TRBD2 (6 bases). Trimming left V 5 bases short and J 0 bases short, with 14 bases between. Germline lookup yields CDR1 LNHNV and CDR2 YYDKDF (reference sequence). The CDR3 is made up of 16 amino acids. Here the CDR3 reads CATSGGVADSYNEQFF. The DNA of the CDR3 is TGTGCCACCAGCGGAGGGGTAGCGGACTCCTACAATGAGCAGTTCTTC.